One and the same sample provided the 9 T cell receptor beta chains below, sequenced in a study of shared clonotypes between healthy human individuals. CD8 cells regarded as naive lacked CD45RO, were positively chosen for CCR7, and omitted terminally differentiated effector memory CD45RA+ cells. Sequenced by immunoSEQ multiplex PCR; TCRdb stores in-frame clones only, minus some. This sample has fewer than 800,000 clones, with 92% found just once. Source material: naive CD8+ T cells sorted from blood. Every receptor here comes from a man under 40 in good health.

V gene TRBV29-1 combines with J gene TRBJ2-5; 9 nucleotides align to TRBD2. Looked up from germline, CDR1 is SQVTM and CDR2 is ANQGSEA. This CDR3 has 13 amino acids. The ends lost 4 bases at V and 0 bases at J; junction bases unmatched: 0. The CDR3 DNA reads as TGCAGCGTTGCTAGCGGGAACCAAGAGACCCAGTACTTC. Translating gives CSVASGNQETQYF.

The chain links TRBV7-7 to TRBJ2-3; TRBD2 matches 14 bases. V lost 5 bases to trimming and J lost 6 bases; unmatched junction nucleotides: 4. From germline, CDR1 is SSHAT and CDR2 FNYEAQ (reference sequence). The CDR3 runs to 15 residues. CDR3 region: CASSEGLAGADTQYF. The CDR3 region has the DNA TGTGCCAGCAGCGAGGGACTAGCGGGAGCGGATACGCAGTATTTT.

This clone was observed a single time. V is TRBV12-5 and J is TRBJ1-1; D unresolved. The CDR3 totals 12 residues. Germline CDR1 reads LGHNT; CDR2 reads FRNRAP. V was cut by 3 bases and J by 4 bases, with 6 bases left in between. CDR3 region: CASGLGLTEAFF. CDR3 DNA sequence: TGTGCTAGTGGTTTAGGGCTCACTGAAGCTTTCTTT.

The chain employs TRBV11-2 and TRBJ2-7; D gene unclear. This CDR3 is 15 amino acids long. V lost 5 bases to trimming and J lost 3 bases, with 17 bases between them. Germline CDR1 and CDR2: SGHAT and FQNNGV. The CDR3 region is CASSHPSEGHYEQYF. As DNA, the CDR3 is TGTGCCAGCAGCCACCCCTCCGAAGGGCACTACGAGCAGTACTTC.

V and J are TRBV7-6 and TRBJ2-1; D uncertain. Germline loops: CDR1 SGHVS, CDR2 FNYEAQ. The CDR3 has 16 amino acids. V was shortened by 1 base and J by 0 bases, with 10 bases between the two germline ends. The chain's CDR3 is CASSLEVPNSYNEQFF. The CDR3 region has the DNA TGTGCCAGCAGCTTAGAGGTCCCTAACTCCTACAATGAGCAGTTCTTC.

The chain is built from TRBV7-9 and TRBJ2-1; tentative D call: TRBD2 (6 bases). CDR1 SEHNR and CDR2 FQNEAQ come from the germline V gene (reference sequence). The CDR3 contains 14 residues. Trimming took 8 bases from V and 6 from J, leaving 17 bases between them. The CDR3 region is CASVSWLASNEQFF. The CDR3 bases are TGTGCCAGCGTCTCGTGGCTAGCGAGCAATGAGCAGTTCTTC. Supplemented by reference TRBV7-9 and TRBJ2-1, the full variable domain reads DTGVSQNPRHKITKRGQNVTFRCDPISEHNRLYWYRQTLGQGPEFLTYFQNEAQLEKSRLLSDRFSAERPKGSFSTLEIQRTEQGDSAMYLCASVSWLASNEQFFGPGTRLTVL.

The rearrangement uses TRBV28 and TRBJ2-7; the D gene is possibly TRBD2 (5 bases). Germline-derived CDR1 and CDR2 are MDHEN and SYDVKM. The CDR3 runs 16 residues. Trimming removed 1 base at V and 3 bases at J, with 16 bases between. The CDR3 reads CASSLFPLAEGYEQYF. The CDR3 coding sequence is TGTGCCAGCAGTTTATTTCCTCTGGCCGAGGGCTACGAGCAGTACTTC.

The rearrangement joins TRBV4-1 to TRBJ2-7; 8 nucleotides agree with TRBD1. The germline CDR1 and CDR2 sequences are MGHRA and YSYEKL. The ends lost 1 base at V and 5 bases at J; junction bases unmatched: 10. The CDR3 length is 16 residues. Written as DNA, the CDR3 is TGCGCCAGCAGCCAAGGATTAGGACAGGGTGACCACGAGCAGTACTTC. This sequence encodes CASSQGLGQGDHEQYF.

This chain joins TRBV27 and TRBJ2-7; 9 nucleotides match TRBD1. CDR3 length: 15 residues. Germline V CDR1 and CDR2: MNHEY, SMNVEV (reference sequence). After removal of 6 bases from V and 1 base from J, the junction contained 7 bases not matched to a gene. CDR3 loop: CASRVTGGSSYEQYF. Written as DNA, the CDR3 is TGTGCCAGCAGGGTCACAGGGGGCTCGTCCTACGAGCAGTACTTC.